One T cell receptor (beta chain) is described in this entry. This sample stems from a study of PD-L1 blockade in urothelial cancer. The germline V and J ends were trimmed by 3 bases and 6 bases, with 11 bases remaining between them. Germline V gene sequence: CDR1 LNHDA, CDR2 SQIVND (reference sequence). The length of the CDR3 is 13 residues. Sequenced by immunoSEQ multiplex PCR; TCRdb stores in-frame clones only, minus some. The sample carries approximately 50,000 clones, about 80% recorded once. Documented time point: pretreatment peripheral blood. The genes are TRBV19 and TRBJ2-5, with a weak D call TRBD1 (5 bases). The sample here was PBMCs, taken around atezolizumab (anti-PD-L1) treatment. The source is a man aged 65 to 79 with urothelial cancer. The CDR3 DNA reads as TGTGCCAGTAGTATCGGCAGGGAACAGACCCAGTACTTC. Translation: CASSIGREQTQYF.